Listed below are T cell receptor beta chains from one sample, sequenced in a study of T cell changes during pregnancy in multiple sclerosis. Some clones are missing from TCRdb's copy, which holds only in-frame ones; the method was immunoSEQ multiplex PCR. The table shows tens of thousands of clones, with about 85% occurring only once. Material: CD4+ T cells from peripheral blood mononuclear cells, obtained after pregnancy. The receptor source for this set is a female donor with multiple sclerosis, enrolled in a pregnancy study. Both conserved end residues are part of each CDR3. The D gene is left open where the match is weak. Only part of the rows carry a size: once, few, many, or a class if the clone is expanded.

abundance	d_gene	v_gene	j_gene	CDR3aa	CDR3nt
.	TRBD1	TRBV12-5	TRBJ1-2	CASGPWTGSGYTF	TGTGCTAGTGGTCCGTGGACAGGGAGCGGCTACACCTTC
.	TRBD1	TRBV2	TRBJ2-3	CASSGTGGFTDTQYF	TGTGCCAGCAGTGGGACAGGGGGGTTCACAGATACGCAGTATTTT
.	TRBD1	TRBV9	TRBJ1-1	CASSVTGQANTEAFF	TGTGCCAGCAGCGTTACGGGACAGGCGAACACTGAAGCTTTCTTT
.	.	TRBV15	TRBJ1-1	CATSRVVNTEAFF	TGTGCCACCAGCAGAGTCGTGAACACTGAAGCTTTCTTT
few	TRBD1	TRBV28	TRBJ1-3	CASSPPDRGLNTIYF	TGTGCCAGCAGTCCCCCCGACAGGGGTTTAAACACCATATATTTT
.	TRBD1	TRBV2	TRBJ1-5	CASSRGQANQPQHF	TGTGCCAGCAGCCGCGGACAGGCCAATCAGCCCCAGCATTTT
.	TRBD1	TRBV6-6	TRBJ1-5	CASSYGQGRDQPQHF	TGTGCCAGCAGTTACGGACAGGGGCGAGATCAGCCCCAGCATTTT
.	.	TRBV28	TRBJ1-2	CACRRGYGYTF	TGTGCCTGTCGACGGGGCTATGGCTACACCTTC
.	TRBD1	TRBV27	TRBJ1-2	CASSFNRGNGYTF	TGTGCCAGCAGTTTCAACAGGGGTAATGGCTACACCTTC
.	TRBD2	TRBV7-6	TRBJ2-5	CASSLAPTSGVGTQYF	TGTGCCAGCAGCTTGGCGCCGACTAGCGGGGTTGGGACCCAGTACTTC
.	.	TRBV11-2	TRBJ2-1	CASSSPGGATSSYNEQFF	TGTGCCAGCAGCTCGCCTGGTGGGGCCACGAGCTCCTACAATGAGCAGTTCTTC
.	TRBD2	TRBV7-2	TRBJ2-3	CASSFRGGRPDTQYF	TGTGCCAGCAGCTTCCGGGGGGGCCGCCCAGATACGCAGTATTTT
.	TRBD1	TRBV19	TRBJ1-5	CASSIRGRDQPQHF	TGTGCCAGTAGTATAAGGGGGCGCGATCAGCCCCAGCATTTT
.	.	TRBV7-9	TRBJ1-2	CASTWRGNGYTF	TGTGCCAGCACCTGGAGAGGGAATGGCTACACCTTC
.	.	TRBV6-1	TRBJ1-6	CASSLRSNSPLHF	TGTGCCAGCAGTCTTCGGTCCAATTCACCCCTCCACTTT
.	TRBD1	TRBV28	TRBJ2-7	CASSPMDRDSYEQYF	TGTGCCAGCAGTCCGATGGACAGGGACTCCTACGAGCAGTACTTC